These 9 T cell receptor beta chains were sequenced from one sample in a study of blood T cells in healthy people across ages. It was with a sample-barcoded 5' primer and a J-beta primer mix that a second PCR of roughly 6 to 12 cycles was run. TCRdb fed the 5' RACE reads into MiXCR, producing one record per CDR3 protein. The sample gives 630,000 or so distinct CDR3 sequences, about 30% of which show up once; 15% to 17% is in the top ten. The sequencing sample was made of blood. These receptor sequences come from a woman over 75 in good health.

The V gene is TRBV30, the J gene TRBJ1-1; 8 bases are shared with TRBD1. The germline CDR1 and CDR2 sequences are GTSNPN and SVGIG (reference sequence). CDR3 size: 14 residues. CDR3 residues: CAGAGGLSGTEAFF. CDR3 nucleotide sequence: TGTGCAGGGGCAGGGGGCCTGTCGGGCACTGAAGCTTTCTTT.

This chain connects TRBV6-5 to TRBJ1-4, with no clear D. Per germline, CDR1 MNHEY and CDR2 SVGAGI. V was pared by 2 bases and J by 1 base, with 5 bases between. There are 14 residues in the CDR3. This CDR3 reads CASSYRGTNEKLFF. The CDR3 DNA sequence: TGTGCCAGCAGTTACCGGGGAACTAATGAAAAACTGTTTTTT.

This clonotype was observed many times. The chain combines TRBV6-2 or TRBV6-3 with TRBJ2-1; no reliable D call. Trimming shortened V by 7 bases and J by 8 bases, and 15 bases separated the two germline ends. The CDR3 loop spans 13 amino acids. Germline lookup yields CDR1 MNHEY and CDR2 SVGEGT. CDR3 protein: CASTRLPWDEQFF. The CDR3 DNA reads as TGTGCCAGCACCCGACTCCCGTGGGATGAGCAGTTCTTC.

This clonotype was observed a handful of times. The rearrangement joins TRBV20-1 to TRBJ1-6; D uncertain. V was shortened by 1 base and J by 0 bases, with 10 bases between the two germline ends. Per germline, CDR1 DFQATT and CDR2 SNEGSKA (reference sequence). There are 16 residues in the CDR3. CDR3 residues: CSARGLESSYNSPLHF. Written as DNA, the CDR3 is TGCAGTGCTAGAGGTCTCGAGAGCTCCTATAATTCACCCCTCCACTTT.

The chain combines TRBV12-3 or TRBV12-4 with TRBJ2-3; 7 bases map to TRBD1. Germline trimming cut 4 bases from V and 11 bases from J; bases unmatched to any gene: 21. CDR3 length: 17 amino acids. CDR3 bases: TGTGCCAGCAGTTCCCAGACAGGGCCGGAAGGAACAGATGTGCAGTATTTT. It specifies CASSSQTGPEGTDVQYF.

This clonotype has ten or more counts. The genes are TRBV5-1 and TRBJ2-7; no firm D call. V was pared by 0 bases and J by 4 bases, with 11 bases between. Per the germline V gene, CDR1 is SGHRS and CDR2 is YFSETQ. The CDR3 runs 14 residues. The CDR3 loop is CASSLVAGGYEQYF. In DNA, the CDR3 is TGCGCCAGCAGCTTGGTCGCCGGCGGTTACGAGCAGTACTTC.

A few counts support this clonotype. This sequence joins TRBV9 and TRBJ2-1; 9 nucleotides align to TRBD2. The J call may be incorrect, as the DNA end agrees better with TRBJ2-7. This CDR3 spans 17 amino acids. The germline CDR1 and CDR2 sequences are SGDLS and YYNGEE. CDR3 nucleotide sequence: TGTGCCAGCAGTAAGGCTAGCGGGGCGAGCTCCTACAATGAGCAGTACTTC. Protein product: CASSKASGASSYNEQYF.

This clonotype was seen a handful of times. The V call is TRBV12-3 or TRBV12-4, the J call TRBJ2-2; tentative D call: TRBD1 (6 bases). The CDR3 runs to 15 residues. V was cut by 2 bases and J by 5 bases, with 12 bases left in between. CDR3 DNA: TGTGCCAGCAGTTTATACAGGGCAGGGACCGGGGAGCTGTTTTTT. It codes for CASSLYRAGTGELFF.

This clonotype was counted a few times. V usage is TRBV3-1 and J usage is TRBJ2-5, with 11 bases aligning to TRBD2. This CDR3 is 18 amino acids long. Trimming removed 1 base from V and 2 bases from J; junction bases left unmatched: 9. Germline-derived CDR1 and CDR2 are LGHDT and YNNKEL (reference sequence). In nucleotides, the CDR3 is TGTGCCAGCAGCCAAGGACACAGGACTAGCGGGTTACAAGAGACCCAGTACTTC. This gives the protein CASSQGHRTSGLQETQYF.